These 20 T cell receptor beta chains share one sample of origin, sequenced in a study of shared T cell receptors in the human thymus. This table comes from immunoSEQ multiplex PCR, and its TCRdb copy is limited to in-frame clones, with some not included. The data contain some 700,000 clones, around 87% of them singletons. The sample also formed part of further work on human thymus T cells.

The material sequenced was thymocytes. The receptors were sampled from a boy under two years old with a congenital heart defect.

This chain links TRBV7-2 with TRBJ2-3; D is perhaps TRBD1 (5 bases). CDR3 length: 13 amino acids. V lost 5 bases, J lost 13 bases, and 19 bases lay in between. In germline, CDR1 is SGHTA, CDR2 FQGNSA. As DNA, the CDR3 is TGTGCCAGCAGCCCGAGCTACAAAGGACAAAAGTATTTT. Its protein is CASSPSYKGQKYF.

The rearrangement joins TRBV7-9 to TRBJ2-7, with a possible D match to TRBD2 (6 bases). This CDR3 has 14 amino acids. Looked up from germline, CDR1 is SEHNR and CDR2 is FQNEAQ (reference sequence). The V and J ends lost 1 base and 2 bases respectively, with 9 bases between them. CDR3 DNA sequence: TGTGCCAGCAGCTTAGATGCGGGGACCTACGAGCAGTACTTC. It is translated as CASSLDAGTYEQYF. Complete variable domain (other parts from reference TRBV7-9 and TRBJ2-7): DTGVSQNPRHKITKRGQNVTFRCDPISEHNRLYWYRQTLGQGPEFLTYFQNEAQLEKSRLLSDRFSAERPKGSFSTLEIQRTEQGDSAMYLCASSLDAGTYEQYFGPGTRLTVT.

The DNA for the CDR3 is TGTGCCAGCAGTCCAGAGCTACAGGGCCCAAGCTCCTACGAGCAGTACTTC. Translated: CASSPELQGPSSYEQYF. This rearrangement joins TRBV28 to TRBJ2-7; perhaps TRBD1 as D (6 bases). CDR3 length equals 17 residues. Germline V gives CDR1 MDHEN, CDR2 SYDVKM. The V end was cut by 5 bases, the J end by 0 bases, with 20 bases between.

The rearrangement uses TRBV5-1 and TRBJ1-1; no clear D gene. Germline CDR1 and CDR2: SGHRS and YFSETQ. Trimming stripped 3 bases from V and 4 bases from J, with 13 bases between. This CDR3 comprises 14 residues. Written as DNA, the CDR3 is TGCGCCAGCAGCTCTCTGATATCCGGCACTGAAGCTTTCTTT. Amino acids: CASSSLISGTEAFF. The variable domain in full, completed from reference TRBV5-1 and TRBJ1-1, reads KAGVTQTPRYLIKTRGQQVTLSCSPISGHRSVSWYQQTPGQGLQFLFEYFSETQRNKGNFPGRFSGRQFSNSRSEMNVSTLELGDSALYLCASSSLISGTEAFFGQGTRLTVV.

V usage is TRBV6-5 and J usage is TRBJ2-3; TRBD2 matches at 11 bases. The ends lost 0 bases at V and 3 bases at J; junction bases unmatched: 2. Germline-derived CDR1 and CDR2 are MNHEY and SVGAGI. The CDR3 loop spans 16 amino acids. The chain's CDR3 is CASSYSTSGDTDTQYF. Here the CDR3 DNA reads TGTGCCAGCAGTTACTCGACTAGCGGGGATACAGATACGCAGTATTTT.

This sequence joins TRBV7-2 and TRBJ2-1, with TRBD2 matching over 9 bases. This CDR3 comprises 18 residues. CDR1 SGHTA and CDR2 FQGNSA come from the germline V gene. J lost 0 bases, V lost 4 bases, and 10 bases had no gene match. The CDR3 reads CASSSLTGGRGSYNEQFF. The CDR3 region has the DNA TGTGCCAGCAGCTCCCTAACAGGCGGGAGGGGCTCCTACAATGAGCAGTTCTTC.

A single count supports this clone. This chain joins TRBV12-5 and TRBJ2-4; TRBD1 aligns across 11 bases. This CDR3 is 23 amino acids long. J lost 1 base, V lost 2 bases, and 22 bases had no gene match. Germline assignment: CDR1 LGHNT and CDR2 FRNRAP. DNA of the CDR3: TGTGCTAGTGGTTTGACCACCCCCGGGACAGGGGGTTATTGGAACGCGGCCAAAAACATTCAGTACTTC. Encoded protein: CASGLTTPGTGGYWNAAKNIQYF.

The rearrangement links TRBV4-1 to TRBJ1-2, with a weak D call TRBD1 (6 bases). The V gene's germline CDR1 is MGHRA and CDR2 YSYEKL. This CDR3 comprises 14 residues. V gave up 2 bases and J gave up 4 bases, with 11 bases separating them. The CDR3 nucleotides are TGCGCCAGCAGCCAAACACAGGGAACCTATGGCTACACCTTC. Translation gives CASSQTQGTYGYTF.

The gene calls are TRBV4-1 and TRBJ1-5; 8 bases fit TRBD1. Germline V gene lookup returns CDR1 MGHRA and CDR2 YSYEKL. The CDR3 spans 16 residues. V trimming: 3 bases; J trimming: 1 base; junction bases outside the gene matches: 5. CDR3 sequence (DNA): TGCGCCAGCAGCCAGGAAGACAGGGGAAGCAATCAGCCCCAGCATTTT. Its translation is CASSQEDRGSNQPQHF.

V is TRBV28 and J is TRBJ2-3, with 10 bases matching TRBD2. V lost 5 bases to trimming and J lost 1 base; unmatched junction nucleotides: 6. The CDR3 has 16 residues. The V gene's germline CDR1 is MDHEN and CDR2 SYDVKM. The CDR3 nucleotides read TGTGCCAGCAGTGACAGACTAGCGGGCGGCACAGATACGCAGTATTTT. This gives the protein CASSDRLAGGTDTQYF.

The chain carries TRBV6-6 and TRBJ2-5; D is possibly TRBD2 (6 bases). Germline CDR1 MNHNY, CDR2 SVGAGI (reference sequence). V was cut by 5 bases and J by 0 bases, with 16 bases left in between. The CDR3 consists of 16 residues. This chain's CDR3 is CASSRIQRDYQETQYF. CDR3 bases: TGTGCCAGCAGTAGGATCCAACGGGACTACCAAGAGACCCAGTACTTC.

This chain links TRBV25-1 with TRBJ1-4; no reliable D call. The CDR3 totals 13 residues. The V gene's germline CDR1 is MGHDK and CDR2 SYGVNS. The V end was cut by 2 bases, the J end by 6 bases, with 7 bases between. The CDR3 sequence is CASSEPSHEKLFF. CDR3 sequence (DNA): TGTGCCAGCAGTGAACCGTCTCATGAAAAACTGTTTTTT. The whole variable domain, filled in from reference TRBV25-1 and TRBJ1-4, reads EADIYQTPRYLVIGTGKKITLECSQTMGHDKMYWYQQDPGMELHLIHYSYGVNSTEKGDLSSESTVSRIRTEHFPLTLESARPSHTSQYLCASSEPSHEKLFFGSGTQLSVL.

The chain carries TRBV27 and TRBJ2-7, with TRBD1 as a possible D gene (6 bases). With 3 bases removed from V and 3 bases from J, the gap between germline ends came to 9 bases. CDR3 length equals 13 residues. Germline assignment: CDR1 MNHEY and CDR2 SMNVEV (reference sequence). CDR3 DNA: TGTGCCAGCAGTTTCCAGGGGCGCTACGAGCAGTACTTC. As protein: CASSFQGRYEQYF.

This clone was picked up one time. The chain uses TRBV10-3 and TRBJ2-7; D is unclear. Trimming stripped 0 bases from V and 3 bases from J, with 3 bases between. In germline, CDR1 is ENHRY, CDR2 SYGVKD. This CDR3 spans 12 amino acids. CDR3 coding DNA: TGTGCCATCAGTGAGTCCTTCTACGAGCAGTACTTC. This encodes CAISESFYEQYF.

The chain employs TRBV5-6 and TRBJ2-1, with 12 bases fitting TRBD1. This CDR3 comprises 14 residues. Germline assignment: CDR1 SGHDT and CDR2 YYEEEE. With 3 bases clipped from V and 8 bases from J, the junction kept 3 bases outside the gene matches. CDR3 loop: CASSWDRGRDEQFF. The CDR3 coding sequence is TGTGCCAGCAGCTGGGACAGGGGGCGCGATGAGCAGTTCTTC.

V is TRBV7-2 and J is TRBJ2-7, with 14 bases lining up with TRBD2. CDR3 size: 18 residues. The J segment lost 2 bases and the V segment lost 5 bases, leaving 11 bases of the junction unmatched. The germline V gene encodes CDR1 SGHTA and CDR2 FQGNSA. Written as DNA, the CDR3 is TGTGCCAGCAGCCTTCCGGGACTAGCGGGAGAAAGACCCTACGAGCAGTACTTC. It codes for CASSLPGLAGERPYEQYF.

The gene calls are TRBV6-1 and TRBJ2-2; D might be TRBD1 (6 bases). CDR1 is MNHNS, CDR2 SASEGT, per germline. Trimming pared 4 bases from V and 3 bases from J, leaving 15 bases between. The CDR3 runs 16 residues. The CDR3 DNA reads as TGTGCCAGCAGTGCGGGGATACAGGGCTACACCGGGGAGCTGTTTTTT. It specifies CASSAGIQGYTGELFF.

This rearrangement joins TRBV6-5 to TRBJ2-7; 7 nucleotides match TRBD2. This CDR3 has 15 amino acids. The germline V gene encodes CDR1 MNHEY and CDR2 SVGAGI. The ends lost 6 bases at V and 7 bases at J; junction bases unmatched: 15. For the CDR3, the DNA is TGTGCCAGCAGCTTGCGGTTGGGAGGGCCGGGGGAGCAGTACTTC. It codes for CASSLRLGGPGEQYF.

V is TRBV10-3 and J is TRBJ2-7, with D possibly TRBD2 on 5 matching bases. There are 13 residues in the CDR3. Per germline, CDR1 ENHRY and CDR2 SYGVKD. V lost 6 bases to trimming and J lost 2 bases, with 11 bases between them. The CDR3 DNA reads as TGTGCCATCAGGGCAGCGGAACCCTACGAGCAGTACTTC. Its protein product is CAIRAAEPYEQYF.

V usage is TRBV7-9 and J usage is TRBJ1-4; a weak D match, TRBD1 (5 bases). The germline V gene encodes CDR1 SEHNR and CDR2 FQNEAQ (reference sequence). Trimming removed 3 bases from V and 6 bases from J, with 17 bases in between. CDR3 length: 16 amino acids. CDR3 amino acids: CASSLARQFQDEKLFF. The CDR3 DNA reads as TGTGCCAGCAGCTTGGCTAGACAGTTTCAGGATGAAAAACTGTTTTTT.